The 21 T cell receptor beta chains presented below share a single source sample, sequenced in a study of identical twins. TCRdb recomputed calls from the 5' RACE reads with MiXCR, one row per CDR3 protein. The repertoire holds roughly 1.6 million distinct CDR3 sequences, with about 32% as singletons. The sample was cord blood. Receptors were obtained from a newborn girl in good health.

The V and J genes are TRBV3-1 and TRBJ2-1; 14 nucleotides align to TRBD2. This CDR3 is built from 19 residues. V shed 1 base and J 2 bases; nucleotides not matched to a gene: 7. Germline assignment: CDR1 LGHDT and CDR2 YNNKEL (reference sequence). CDR3 amino acids: CASSQVTPGLAGAYNEQFF. The CDR3 region has the DNA TGTGCCAGCAGCCAAGTGACACCGGGACTAGCGGGGGCCTACAATGAGCAGTTCTTC.

V is TRBV20-1 and J is TRBJ1-5; the D gene is possibly TRBD1 (5 bases). V gave up 7 bases and J gave up 3 bases, with 16 bases separating them. The CDR3 contains 14 residues. CDR1 and CDR2 (germline): DFQATT, SNEGSKA (reference sequence). CDR3 bases: TGCAGTGGTTCGTCCCGGGGGTTCAATCAGCCCCAGCATTTT. Amino acids: CSGSSRGFNQPQHF.

This clonotype was detected only a few times. The V gene is TRBV11-2, the J gene TRBJ1-2, with D perhaps matching TRBD1 (6 bases). CDR1 and CDR2 (germline): SGHAT, FQNNGV. With 5 bases removed from V and 0 bases from J, the gap between germline ends came to 13 bases. This CDR3 is built from 15 residues. CDR3 region: CASSAPGTSNYGYTF. CDR3 nucleotide sequence: TGTGCCAGCAGCGCCCCCGGGACATCTAACTATGGCTACACCTTC.

This clonotype was observed a handful of times. The chain couples TRBV27 to TRBJ1-4, with D maybe TRBD1 (6 bases). Germline V lookup: CDR1 MNHEY, CDR2 SMNVEV (reference sequence). V was trimmed by 10 bases and J by 3 bases, leaving 18 bases between them. The CDR3 length is 15 residues. The CDR3 region is CATRGNRASNEKLFF. The DNA of the CDR3 is TGTGCCACCCGAGGAAACAGGGCCTCTAATGAAAAACTGTTTTTT.

The rearrangement uses TRBV21-1 and TRBJ2-3; TRBD2 is the table's D call, not checked against the DNA. TRBV21-1 is a pseudogene locus. The CDR3 contains 17 residues. The DNA of the CDR3 is TGTGCCAGCAGCAATATGGCTAGCGGGGGACACACAGATACGCAGTATTTT. It encodes CASSNMASGGHTDTQYF.

The gene calls are TRBV5-1 and TRBJ2-2; TRBD2 matches at 12 bases. Germline assignment: CDR1 SGHRS and CDR2 YFSETQ. This CDR3 comprises 17 residues. V was clipped by 2 bases and J by 5 bases; unmatched bases: 7. In DNA form, the CDR3 reads TGCGCCAGCAGCTTCCTAGCGGGAGGGCCACGGACCGGGGAGCTGTTTTTT. Residues: CASSFLAGGPRTGELFF.

There are a few counts of this clonotype. The chain uses TRBV10-3 and TRBJ2-3, with 8 bases identical to TRBD1. The CDR3 consists of 16 residues. Germline CDR1 and CDR2: ENHRY and SYGVKD. The V gene end was trimmed by 6 bases and the J gene end by 3 bases; junction bases not matched to a gene: 11. This CDR3 is CAIRGVQDRGTDTQYF. CDR3 DNA: TGTGCCATCAGGGGCGTTCAAGACAGGGGAACAGATACGCAGTATTTT.

This clonotype was observed at least ten times. V usage is TRBV10-3 and J usage is TRBJ1-2; D remains ambiguous. Per the germline V gene, CDR1 is ENHRY and CDR2 is SYGVKD. The CDR3 consists of 13 residues. Trimming took 4 bases from V and 6 from J, leaving 12 bases between them. CDR3 region: CAISAGLSDGYTF. The CDR3 region has the DNA TGTGCCATCAGTGCGGGTCTGTCGGATGGCTACACCTTC.

V usage is TRBV24-1 and J usage is TRBJ2-4; D call uncertain. Trimming shortened V by 4 bases and J by 0 bases, and 12 bases separated the two germline ends. Germline V gives CDR1 KGHDR, CDR2 SFDVKD. The CDR3 covers 16 residues. DNA of the CDR3: TGTGCCACCAGTGACCCGACTCCTCTAGCCAAAAACATTCAGTACTTC. Its translation: CATSDPTPLAKNIQYF.

This chain links TRBV7-9 with TRBJ1-5, with D unresolved. The germline gives CDR1 SEHNR, CDR2 FQNEAQ (reference sequence). V was trimmed by 1 base and J by 6 bases, leaving 10 bases between them. CDR3 size: 14 residues. The CDR3 sequence: CASSLDGHGQPQHF. CDR3 DNA: TGTGCCAGCAGCTTAGACGGGCACGGTCAGCCCCAGCATTTT. The full variable domain, rest sourced from reference TRBV7-9 and TRBJ1-5, is DTGVSQNPRHKITKRGQNVTFRCDPISEHNRLYWYRQTLGQGPEFLTYFQNEAQLEKSRLLSDRFSAERPKGSFSTLEIQRTEQGDSAMYLCASSLDGHGQPQHFGDGTRLSIL.

Regarding this clonotype: The CDR3 carries no conserved terminal phenylalanine or tryptophan, so it likely arises from a read error. The chain uses TRBV5-1 and TRBJ2-7; tentatively, D is TRBD2 (5 bases). V lost 2 bases and J 3 bases, leaving 12 bases between the germline ends. The CDR3 runs 14 residues. In germline, CDR1 is SGHRS, CDR2 YFSETQ. The CDR3 sequence is CASSFLAGGYEQYL. CDR3 DNA sequence: TGCGCCAGCAGCTTTCTAGCAGGAGGCTACGAGCAGTACTTA.

The chain links TRBV12-5 to TRBJ1-2; the match to TRBD1 covers 8 bases. Germline loops: CDR1 LGHNT, CDR2 FRNRAP. Trimming took 7 bases from V and 8 from J; bases not matched to a gene: 3. This CDR3 contains 11 residues. CDR3 loop: CASASGGGYTF. The CDR3 DNA reads as TGTGCTAGTGCCTCAGGGGGCGGCTACACCTTC.

This chain connects TRBV12-5 to TRBJ2-1; 11 nucleotides align to TRBD2. This CDR3 has 15 amino acids. CDR1 is LGHNT and CDR2 is FRNRAP in the germline V gene. The trim removed 11 bases at V and 7 bases at J, leaving 13 bases unmatched. CDR3 sequence (DNA): TGTGCTTGTGCTAAGCCGGGACTAGCGGTGAATGAGCAGTTCTTC. Its protein product is CACAKPGLAVNEQFF. The full variable domain, rest sourced from reference TRBV12-5 and TRBJ2-1, is DARVTQTPRHKVTEMGQEVTMRCQPILGHNTVFWYRQTMMQGLELLAYFRNRAPLDDSGMPKDRFSAEMPDATLATLKIQPSEPRDSAVYFCACAKPGLAVNEQFFGPGTRLTVL.

This chain connects TRBV3-1 to TRBJ1-1; D is undetermined. The CDR3 has 15 amino acids. The germline V gene has CDR1 LGHDT and CDR2 YNNKEL (reference sequence). Trimming shortened V by 0 bases and J by 6 bases, and 14 bases separated the two germline ends. CDR3: CASSQELLRSAEAFF. The CDR3 DNA reads as TGTGCCAGCAGCCAAGAGCTTCTGAGATCTGCTGAAGCTTTCTTT.

This chain joins TRBV9 and TRBJ2-1; 9 nucleotides agree with TRBD2. Germline V gene data show CDR1 as SGDLS and CDR2 as YYNGEE. The CDR3 length is 17 residues. J gave up 6 bases and V 0 bases, and 10 bases lay outside the gene matches. The chain's CDR3 is CASSVARAGGLVNEQFF. In DNA form, the CDR3 reads TGTGCCAGCAGCGTAGCTAGGGCGGGGGGGCTTGTCAATGAGCAGTTCTTC.

The rearrangement uses TRBV6-6 and TRBJ1-2; D remains ambiguous. The CDR3 has 13 amino acids. The V gene lost 7 bases and the J gene lost 6 bases, with 15 bases spanning the gap. The V gene's germline CDR1 is MNHNY and CDR2 SVGAGI (reference sequence). CDR3 nucleotide sequence: TGTGCCAGCATGCCGGTGGGCTCCCATGGCTACACCTTC. Its protein product is CASMPVGSHGYTF.

The sample holds a few counts of this clonotype. The chain employs TRBV27 and TRBJ1-2, with D uncertain. Per the germline V gene, CDR1 is MNHEY and CDR2 is SMNVEV (reference sequence). Trimming removed 5 bases at V and 0 bases at J, with 19 bases between. The CDR3 covers 17 residues. CDR3 nucleotides: TGTGCCAGCAGTGGGATCCGGTTGAAGGGCTCTAACTATGGCTACACCTTC. This codes for CASSGIRLKGSNYGYTF.

This clonotype has a handful of counts. The chain recombines TRBV3-1 with TRBJ2-3, with 15 nucleotides matching TRBD2. The V segment lost 1 base and the J segment 7 bases; nucleotides outside the gene matches: 6. The CDR3 consists of 17 residues. Germline CDR1 reads LGHDT; CDR2 reads YNNKEL (reference sequence). The CDR3 sequence: CASSQAGTSGGRNTQYF. CDR3 nucleotides: TGTGCCAGCAGCCAAGCCGGGACTAGCGGGGGGCGGAATACGCAGTATTTT.

There are a few counts of this clonotype. The rearrangement links TRBV9 to TRBJ2-2; TRBD1 matches at 7 bases. This CDR3 comprises 13 residues. J lost 6 bases, V lost 1 base, and 0 bases had no gene match. The V gene's germline CDR1 is SGDLS and CDR2 YYNGEE. The CDR3 DNA follows: TGTGCCAGCAGCGTACAGGGGGCCGGGGAGCTGTTTTTT. It codes for CASSVQGAGELFF.

V and J are TRBV3-1 and TRBJ2-1, with a possible D match to TRBD2 (6 bases). Trimming shortened V by 5 bases and J by 6 bases, and 14 bases separated the two germline ends. Germline V lookup: CDR1 LGHDT, CDR2 YNNKEL (reference sequence). This CDR3 is built from 14 residues. As DNA, the CDR3 is TGTGCCAGCAGCAAAAGGACTACTCTCAATGAGCAGTTCTTC. Translating it yields CASSKRTTLNEQFF.

The V and J genes are TRBV6-6 and TRBJ1-4, with 8 bases that match TRBD1. The germline CDR1 and CDR2 sequences are MNHNY and SVGAGI (reference sequence). V lost 8 bases, J lost 7 bases, and 6 bases stayed unmatched. The CDR3 length is 13 residues. CDR3 loop: CASDRGEGEKLFF. CDR3 coding DNA: TGTGCCAGCGACAGGGGAGAGGGTGAAAAACTGTTTTTT.